A single sample gave rise to the 26 T cell receptor beta chains below, sequenced in a study of T cell repertoires in cytomegalovirus infection. These receptors have no identified antigens. Via MiXCR, TCRdb re-called the reads, giving one row per CDR3 protein. The data hold approximately 120,000 distinct CDR3 sequences, with around 28% observed a single time. Specimen: CD8+ T cells from cultured PBMCs, collected from culture after CMV antigen stimulation. Receptor source: a human donor in good health (CMV status not recorded). Some clones in this sample may be carry-over from other donors' samples.

This chain connects TRBV28 to TRBJ1-6, with a possible D match to TRBD1 (5 bases). In germline, CDR1 is MDHEN, CDR2 SYDVKM. The CDR3 runs to 14 residues. Trimming took off 8 bases at V and 1 base at J, with 9 bases between the two ends. The DNA for the CDR3 is TGTGCCAGCGGCGACAGTTCCTATAATTCACCCCTCCACTTT. Its translation: CASGDSSYNSPLHF. Full variable domain (remainder filled in from reference TRBV28 and TRBJ1-6): DVKVTQSSRYLVKRTGEKVFLECVQDMDHENMFWYRQDPGLGLRLIYFSYDVKMKEKGDIPEGYSVSREKKERFSLILESASTNQTSMYLCASGDSSYNSPLHFGNGTRLTVT.

The V call is TRBV29-1, the J call TRBJ2-7, with a weak D call TRBD2 (6 bases). Germline-derived CDR1 and CDR2 are SQVTM and ANQGSEA. V lost 6 bases, J lost 1 base, and 13 bases lay in between. The CDR3 totals 13 residues. The chain's CDR3 is CSVRDLISYEQYF. The CDR3 coding sequence is TGCAGCGTGCGGGACTTAATTTCCTACGAGCAGTACTTC.

In this sample, this clonotype turned up many times. V gene TRBV6-1 combines with J gene TRBJ1-2, with TRBD1 as a possible D gene (5 bases). The length of the CDR3 is 13 residues. Trimming took off 6 bases at V and 4 bases at J, with 12 bases between the two ends. Germline values: CDR1 MNHNS, CDR2 SASEGT. CDR3 nucleotides: TGTGCCAGCAGCGGCGACAGTGGCTATGGCTACACCTTC. Protein sequence: CASSGDSGYGYTF.

The genes are TRBV4-3 and TRBJ2-1; D possibly corresponds to TRBD2 (5 bases). This CDR3 contains 15 residues. The germline V gene encodes CDR1 LGHNA and CDR2 YSLEER. The V end was cut by 1 base, the J end by 9 bases, with 16 bases between. The CDR3 coding sequence is TGCGCCAGCAGCCAAGCTAGCTATTCGGGGAGTGAGCAGTTCTTC. Residues: CASSQASYSGSEQFF.

Ten or more counts support this clonotype. The J gene is TRBJ1-5, the V gene TRBV7-2; tentatively, D is TRBD1 (5 bases). CDR1 and CDR2 (germline): SGHTA, FQGNSA. The CDR3 has 15 residues. V was shortened by 5 bases and J by 3 bases, with 14 bases between the two germline ends. This CDR3 is CASSLTSGVNQPQHF. The CDR3 coding sequence is TGTGCCAGCAGCCTCACATCGGGGGTCAATCAGCCCCAGCATTTT.

On this clonotype itself: Since a much larger clone is just one base distant, this may be a read error. The chain has TRBV7-9 and TRBJ2-7; 8 bases are shared with TRBD1. The germline CDR1 and CDR2 sequences are SEHNR and FQNEAQ (reference sequence). The CDR3 is 16 amino acids. CDR3 coding DNA: TGTGTCAGCAGCGAAGGGTGGGGACAGGCCTTTTACGGGCAGTACTTC. Protein product: CVSSEGWGQAFYGQYF.

The CDR3 coding sequence is TGTGCCAGCGGTTGGCAGGGGGATGAAAAACTGTTTTTT. It encodes CASGWQGDEKLFF. This chain joins TRBV27 and TRBJ1-4; TRBD1 agrees at 7 bases. The CDR3 sequence is 13 residues long. V shed 8 bases and J 6 bases; nucleotides not matched to a gene: 6. The germline gives CDR1 MNHEY, CDR2 SMNVEV (reference sequence). Variable domain in full (rest from reference TRBV27 and TRBJ1-4): EAQVTQNPRYLITVTGKKLTVTCSQNMNHEYMSWYRQDPGLGLRQIYYSMNVEVTDKGDVPEGYKVSRKEKRNFPLILESPSPNQTSLYFCASGWQGDEKLFFGSGTQLSVL.

This clonotype has more than one count but fewer than ten. This chain connects TRBV7-9 to TRBJ2-1; 8 nucleotides agree with TRBD2. Germline lookup yields CDR1 SEHNR and CDR2 FQNEAQ (reference sequence). The CDR3 totals 16 residues. Trimming took 1 base from V and 10 from J; bases not matched to a gene: 12. CDR3 residues: CASSLVGSGGPQEQFF. The CDR3 DNA is TGTGCCAGCAGCTTAGTCGGTTCGGGGGGGCCTCAGGAGCAGTTCTTC. Full variable domain (rest looked up from reference TRBV7-9 and TRBJ2-1): DTGVSQNPRHKITKRGQNVTFRCDPISEHNRLYWYRQTLGQGPEFLTYFQNEAQLEKSRLLSDRFSAERPKGSFSTLEIQRTEQGDSAMYLCASSLVGSGGPQEQFFGPGTRLTVL.

This chain joins TRBV4-1 and TRBJ2-3; 7 bases agree with TRBD1. The germline V gene encodes CDR1 MGHRA and CDR2 YSYEKL. V was pared by 0 bases and J by 2 bases, with 2 bases of the junction left unmatched. The CDR3 is 15 residues long. The DNA for the CDR3 is TGCGCCAGCAGCCAAGAGGGACAGAACACAGATACGCAGTATTTT. Its protein is CASSQEGQNTDTQYF.

This clonotype was seen a handful of times. This rearrangement joins TRBV29-1 to TRBJ1-5; D not resolved. The CDR3 is 13 amino acids. Trimming removed 4 bases from V and 2 bases from J, with 9 bases in between. Per germline, CDR1 SQVTM and CDR2 ANQGSEA. The CDR3 sequence is CSVVPDGNQPQHF. As DNA, the CDR3 is TGCAGCGTTGTCCCGGACGGCAATCAGCCCCAGCATTTT. The complete variable domain, with remaining parts taken from reference TRBV29-1 and TRBJ1-5, reads SAVISQKPSRDICQRGTSLTIQCQVDSQVTMMFWYRQQPGQSLTLIATANQGSEATYESGFVIDKFPISRPNLTFSTLTVSNMSPEDSSIYLCSVVPDGNQPQHFGDGTRLSIL.

The rearrangement uses TRBV9 and TRBJ1-6, with D possibly matching TRBD1 (5 bases). The CDR3 is 14 residues long. Germline CDR1 and CDR2: SGDLS and YYNGEE. V lost 0 bases to trimming and J lost 10 bases, with 11 bases between them. The CDR3 DNA is TGTGCCAGCAGCGTAGGAGCAGGGCTGTCACCCCTCCACTTT. Translated: CASSVGAGLSPLHF.

The sample holds many counts of this clonotype. The DNA of the CDR3 is TGTGCCAGCAGCTTAGCCTCGGGAGTTGCCCCCTACGAGCAGTACTTC. This codes for CASSLASGVAPYEQYF. The gene calls are TRBV7-9 and TRBJ2-7; weak D call: TRBD2 (6 bases). The CDR3 totals 16 residues. Trimming shortened V by 0 bases and J by 2 bases, and 14 bases separated the two germline ends. Germline loops: CDR1 SEHNR, CDR2 FQNEAQ (reference sequence).

This clonotype was picked up a small number of times. The J gene is TRBJ2-6, the V gene TRBV28; D is uncertain. Trimming removed 5 bases from V and 2 bases from J, with 4 bases in between. The germline V gene has CDR1 MDHEN and CDR2 SYDVKM. There are 13 residues in the CDR3. The CDR3 loop is CASSRPGANVLTF. The CDR3 DNA sequence: TGTGCCAGCAGTCGCCCTGGGGCCAACGTCCTGACTTTC.

This clonotype was seen many times. This sequence joins TRBV7-8 and TRBJ1-5, with 7 bases lining up with TRBD1. Losses at the gene ends were 6 bases for V and 4 bases for J; bases not matched to a gene: 6. CDR1 is SGHVS and CDR2 is FQNEAQ in the germline V gene. The CDR3 extends over 14 amino acids. The CDR3 DNA follows: TGTGCCAGCAGTCGACAGGGAGGTAATCAGCCCCAGCATTTT. This codes for CASSRQGGNQPQHF.

This clonotype was seen more than once but under ten times. The chain links TRBV7-6 to TRBJ2-3, with 16 bases that match TRBD2. The CDR3 length is 17 residues. After removal of 1 base from V and 4 bases from J, the junction contained 2 bases not matched to a gene. CDR1 and CDR2 (germline): SGHVS, FNYEAQ. CDR3 in DNA: TGTGCCAGCAGCTTAGGGGGACTAGCGGGGGGGCCAGATACGCAGTATTTT. Translated: CASSLGGLAGGPDTQYF.

This clonotype occurred many times. This sequence joins TRBV6-2 or TRBV6-3 and TRBJ2-7, with 7 positions matching TRBD1. Germline CDR1 is MNHEY and CDR2 is SVGEGT. CDR3 length: 17 residues. Unmatched junction bases numbered 17, after V lost 7 bases and J lost 2 bases. CDR3 sequence: CASTLMPSGDSAYEQYF. The DNA for the CDR3 is TGTGCCAGCACCCTTATGCCTTCTGGGGACAGTGCCTACGAGCAGTACTTC.

CDR3 sequence reads: CATSETTSGGIYNEQFF. The CDR3 region has the DNA TGTGCCACCAGTGAAACAACTAGCGGGGGGATTTACAATGAGCAGTTCTTC. The rearrangement uses TRBV24-1 and TRBJ2-1, with 12 bases aligning to TRBD2. Germline lookup yields CDR1 KGHDR and CDR2 SFDVKD. Trimming took 4 bases from V and 4 from J; bases not matched to a gene: 7. The CDR3 runs to 17 residues.

The genes are TRBV20-1 and TRBJ1-1; 8 bases are shared with TRBD1. From germline, CDR1 is DFQATT and CDR2 SNEGSKA (reference sequence). Trimming at V came to 5 bases and at J to 3 bases, leaving 11 bases not matched to a gene. The CDR3 is 15 residues long. The CDR3 region has the DNA TGCAGTGCTCTAAGTCGGCAGACAGGGGACACTGAAGCTTTCTTT. It specifies CSALSRQTGDTEAFF.

The CDR3 here is CASSYSKGGGYTEAFF. For the CDR3, the DNA is TGTGCCAGCAGTTACTCGAAGGGGGGAGGTTACACTGAAGCTTTCTTT. The rearrangement links TRBV6-8 to TRBJ1-1; a weak D match, TRBD1 (6 bases). Trimming took off 0 bases at V and 3 bases at J, with 14 bases between the two ends. Germline assignment: CDR1 MNHGY and CDR2 SAAAGT. This CDR3 contains 16 residues.

This chain connects TRBV24-1 to TRBJ2-2, with TRBD1 matching over 9 bases. Germline V gene data show CDR1 as KGHDR and CDR2 as SFDVKD. J was trimmed by 4 bases and V by 5 bases; bases with no gene match: 10. This CDR3 comprises 17 residues. DNA of the CDR3: TGTGCCACCAGTGCCCCTGGGGACAGGGCTCCCACCGGGGAGCTGTTTTTT. Encoded protein: CATSAPGDRAPTGELFF.

The V call is TRBV10-3, the J call TRBJ2-3; D tentatively reads TRBD1 or TRBD2 (5 bases each). Germline V gene lookup returns CDR1 ENHRY and CDR2 SYGVKD. This CDR3 contains 13 residues. The V gene lost 6 bases and the J gene lost 0 bases, with 7 bases spanning the gap. CDR3 coding DNA: TGTGCCATCAGAAGGGACAGCACAGATACGCAGTATTTT. This translates into CAIRRDSTDTQYF.

This clonotype was recorded at least ten times. The genes are TRBV6-1 and TRBJ1-1; D gene ambiguous. In germline, CDR1 is MNHNS, CDR2 SASEGT. This CDR3 is 13 amino acids long. Trimming left V 5 bases short and J 1 base short, with 8 bases between. The CDR3 region has the DNA TGTGCCAGCAGTCAGACACCGAACACTGAAGCTTTCTTT. It codes for CASSQTPNTEAFF.

This clonotype was seen more than once but under ten times. V gene TRBV7-9 combines with J gene TRBJ1-2; possible D gene TRBD1, 5 bases. The CDR3 runs to 14 residues. Trimming removed 1 base from V and 4 bases from J, with 10 bases in between. Germline V lookup: CDR1 SEHNR, CDR2 FQNEAQ (reference sequence). The CDR3 loop is CASSLVLGGYGYTF. The CDR3 DNA is TGTGCCAGCAGCTTAGTATTGGGGGGCTATGGCTACACCTTC.

This clonotype was detected many times. The CDR3: CASSQGGDRAWRTDTQYF. The CDR3 region has the DNA TGTGCCAGCAGCCAGGGAGGGGACAGGGCGTGGCGCACAGATACGCAGTATTTT. The chain recombines TRBV7-9 with TRBJ2-3; TRBD1 matches at 9 bases. Germline CDR1 SEHNR, CDR2 FQNEAQ (reference sequence). J gave up 1 base and V 5 bases, and 13 bases lay outside the gene matches. The CDR3 length is 18 residues.

V gene TRBV15 combines with J gene TRBJ2-3; 9 nucleotides match TRBD2. This CDR3 is built from 16 residues. V lost 0 bases to trimming and J lost 1 base; unmatched junction nucleotides: 2. Germline V gene sequence: CDR1 LNHNV, CDR2 YYDKDF (reference sequence). The DNA for the CDR3 is TGTGCCACCAGCAGAGAGGCTAGCGGGGGCACAGATACGCAGTATTTT. The encoded protein is CATSREASGGTDTQYF.

Details on this clonotype: Since a much larger clone is just one base distant, this may be a read error. The rearrangement uses TRBV5-6 and TRBJ2-1, with a tentative D call TRBD1 (10 bases). Germline values: CDR1 SGHDT, CDR2 YYEEEE. The CDR3 runs to 15 residues. In DNA form, the CDR3 reads TGTGTCAGCAGCGGGGGGACAGGGGACATCAATGAGCAGTTCTTC. It specifies CVSSGGTGDINEQFF.